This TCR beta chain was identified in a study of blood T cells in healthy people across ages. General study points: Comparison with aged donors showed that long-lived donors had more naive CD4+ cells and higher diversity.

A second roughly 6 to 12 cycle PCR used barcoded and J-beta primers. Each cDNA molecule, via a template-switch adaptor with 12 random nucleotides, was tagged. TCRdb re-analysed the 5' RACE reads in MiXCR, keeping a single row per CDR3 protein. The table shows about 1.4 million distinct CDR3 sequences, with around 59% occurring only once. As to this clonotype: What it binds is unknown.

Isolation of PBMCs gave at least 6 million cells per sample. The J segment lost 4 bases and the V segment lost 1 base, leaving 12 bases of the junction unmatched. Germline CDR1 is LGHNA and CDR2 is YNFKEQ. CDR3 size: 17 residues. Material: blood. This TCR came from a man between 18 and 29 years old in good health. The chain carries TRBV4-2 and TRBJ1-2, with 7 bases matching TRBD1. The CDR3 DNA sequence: TGTGCCAGCAGCCAAGGGTCCAGGGGAGGGGGCAGCTATGGCTACACCTTC. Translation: CASSQGSRGGGSYGYTF.